The next 5 T cell receptor beta chains were all read from a single sample in a study of T cell repertoires in cytomegalovirus infection (dated by TCRdb to the late 2010s). Sequencing was carried out with an Illumina HiSeq 1500. TCRdb reprocessed the public reads (quality trimming at Q25 with fastp, clone calling with MiXCR) and kept in-frame beta chains. CDR3 protein duplicates are merged, each entry listing the most common genes and DNA. This sample holds around 450,000 distinct CDR3 sequences; roughly a third were observed only once. The top ten constitute about 13% of the sample. Sequencing was performed on PBMCs. These receptor sequences come from a human donor in good health (CMV status not recorded). Some clones in this sample may be carry-over from other donors' samples.

About this clonotype: Just one base apart from a much larger clone, this may be a read error. The J gene is TRBJ2-3, the V gene TRBV7-2; TRBD1 or TRBD2 may be the D gene (5 bases each). Germline loops: CDR1 SGHTA, CDR2 FQGNSA. This CDR3 comprises 16 residues. Trimming removed 0 bases from V and 9 bases from J, with 19 bases in between. As DNA, the CDR3 is TGTGCCAGCAGCTTAGCTGGGGGTTCTCGTTGCGGCACGCAGTATTTT. Its translation: CASSLAGGSRCGTQYF.

This clonotype was observed a handful of times. CDR3 residues: CASSHSGTGNYEQYF. The CDR3 bases are TGTGCCAGCAGTCACTCCGGGACAGGGAACTACGAGCAGTACTTC. The rearrangement joins TRBV25-1 to TRBJ2-7, with 9 bases aligning to TRBD1. V was clipped by 5 bases and J by 3 bases; unmatched bases: 8. The V gene's germline CDR1 is MGHDK and CDR2 SYGVNS. The CDR3 covers 15 residues.

The chain recombines TRBV4-2 with TRBJ2-7; weak D call: TRBD1 (5 bases). Germline V gives CDR1 LGHNA, CDR2 YNFKEQ. This CDR3 comprises 16 residues. V shed 1 base and J shed 0 bases, with 13 bases lying between them. The CDR3 is CASSQGIGQGSYEQYF. The CDR3 DNA follows: TGTGCCAGCAGCCAAGGCATAGGGCAGGGCTCCTACGAGCAGTACTTC.

Many counts were recorded for this clonotype. The chain uses TRBV7-8 and TRBJ2-3, with D possibly TRBD2 on 7 matching bases. Germline CDR1 is SGHVS and CDR2 is FQNEAQ. Trimming cost V 11 bases and J 4 bases, with 16 bases left between them. CDR3 length: 13 residues. The CDR3 DNA reads as TGTGCCTCCGGGGGGCCGAGGGCAGATACGCAGTATTTT. It codes for CASGGPRADTQYF.

J is TRBJ1-5 and V is TRBV19; perhaps TRBD1 as D (5 bases). The CDR3 totals 14 residues. CDR1 LNHDA and CDR2 SQIVND come from the germline V gene (reference sequence). Between the trimmed V and J ends, which lost 8 bases and 9 bases, there was a span of 20 bases. In DNA form, the CDR3 reads TGTGCCAGTTCCGGGACGCAACCGCGTAGGCCCCAGCATTTT. Translated, it gives CASSGTQPRRPQHF.